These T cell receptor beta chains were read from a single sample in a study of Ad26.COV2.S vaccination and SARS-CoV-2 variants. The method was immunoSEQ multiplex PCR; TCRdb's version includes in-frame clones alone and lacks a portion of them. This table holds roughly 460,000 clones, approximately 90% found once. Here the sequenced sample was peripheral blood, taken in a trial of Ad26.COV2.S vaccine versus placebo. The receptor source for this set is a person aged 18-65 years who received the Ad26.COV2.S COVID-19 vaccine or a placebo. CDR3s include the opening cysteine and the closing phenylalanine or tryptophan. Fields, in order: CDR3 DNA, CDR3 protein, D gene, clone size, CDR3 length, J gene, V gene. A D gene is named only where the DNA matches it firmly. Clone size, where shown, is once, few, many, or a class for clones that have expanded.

CDR3nt: TGTGCCAGCAGTTACTCTCGGGCAGGCACAGATACGCAGTATTTT; CDR3aa: CASSYSRAGTDTQYF; d_gene: -; abundance: -; len: 15; j_gene: TRBJ2-3; v_gene: TRBV6-5
CDR3nt: TGTGCCAGCAGCTCGCCGGGACTAGCGGATTACAATGAGCAGTTCTTC; CDR3aa: CASSSPGLADYNEQFF; d_gene: TRBD2; abundance: -; len: 16; j_gene: TRBJ2-1; v_gene: TRBV7-3
CDR3nt: TGTGCCAGCAGTTTATTAGGCGGGAGGGCCACCGGGGAGCTGTTTTTT; CDR3aa: CASSLLGGRATGELFF; d_gene: TRBD2; abundance: -; len: 16; j_gene: TRBJ2-2; v_gene: TRBV28
CDR3nt: TGTGCCAGCAGCTTAGGCTGGGCGAACTATGGCTACACCTTC; CDR3aa: CASSLGWANYGYTF; d_gene: -; abundance: -; len: 14; j_gene: TRBJ1-2; v_gene: TRBV7-2
CDR3nt: TGTGCCAGTAGTATAGGGGTTGATGAGCAGTTCTTC; CDR3aa: CASSIGVDEQFF; d_gene: -; abundance: -; len: 12; j_gene: TRBJ2-1; v_gene: TRBV19
CDR3nt: TGCAGTGCGCCGACAGGGTGGGGCTACACCTTC; CDR3aa: CSAPTGWGYTF; d_gene: TRBD1; abundance: -; len: 11; j_gene: TRBJ1-2; v_gene: TRBV20-1
CDR3nt: TGTGCCAGCAGCCCCATGAGCTTGGACTTCAAAAACATTCAGTACTTC; CDR3aa: CASSPMSLDFKNIQYF; d_gene: -; abundance: -; len: 16; j_gene: TRBJ2-4; v_gene: TRBV6-2/TRBV6-3
CDR3nt: TGTGCCAGCAGCTTCGGACAACCCTCCTACGAGCAGTACTTC; CDR3aa: CASSFGQPSYEQYF; d_gene: -; abundance: -; len: 14; j_gene: TRBJ2-7; v_gene: TRBV7-9
CDR3nt: TGCAGCGTAAGGACAGGGTTGGGAGGATTAGCCAAAAACATTCAGTACTTC; CDR3aa: CSVRTGLGGLAKNIQYF; d_gene: TRBD1; abundance: -; len: 17; j_gene: TRBJ2-4; v_gene: TRBV29-1
CDR3nt: TGTGCCAGCAGTTACTTAGGACAGGGGATTAGCAATCAGCCCCAGCATTTT; CDR3aa: CASSYLGQGISNQPQHF; d_gene: TRBD1; abundance: -; len: 17; j_gene: TRBJ1-5; v_gene: TRBV6-2/TRBV6-3
CDR3nt: TGTGCCAGCGGGAGGTCCGGGGAGCTGTTTTTT; CDR3aa: CASGRSGELFF; d_gene: -; abundance: once; len: 11; j_gene: TRBJ2-2; v_gene: TRBV3-1/TRBV3-2
CDR3nt: TGTGCCAGCAGCGCGAGACAGGCGCCCAGCCCAGGCTATGGCTACACCTTC; CDR3aa: CASSARQAPSPGYGYTF; d_gene: -; abundance: -; len: 17; j_gene: TRBJ1-2; v_gene: TRBV9
CDR3nt: TGTGCCAGCAGCTGGAACCCGGGACAGAACTACGAGCAGTACTTC; CDR3aa: CASSWNPGQNYEQYF; d_gene: TRBD1; abundance: -; len: 15; j_gene: TRBJ2-7; v_gene: TRBV5-8
CDR3nt: TGTGCCAGTAGTGGTTCGGGACTTCTAGCCAAAAACATTCAGTACTTC; CDR3aa: CASSGSGLLAKNIQYF; d_gene: -; abundance: -; len: 16; j_gene: TRBJ2-4; v_gene: TRBV19
CDR3nt: TGTGCCAGCAGTGAGTTCCCTGAAGCTTTCTTT; CDR3aa: CASSEFPEAFF; d_gene: -; abundance: -; len: 11; j_gene: TRBJ1-1; v_gene: TRBV6-1
CDR3nt: TGCGCCAGCAGCTCTACGGGGACCGTTAATGAAAAACTGTTTTTT; CDR3aa: CASSSTGTVNEKLFF; d_gene: -; abundance: -; len: 15; j_gene: TRBJ1-4; v_gene: TRBV5-1
CDR3nt: TGTGCCAGCAGTGAAGTAGGGACAGGAGGCTACACCTTC; CDR3aa: CASSEVGTGGYTF; d_gene: TRBD1; abundance: -; len: 13; j_gene: TRBJ1-2; v_gene: TRBV25-1
CDR3nt: TGTGCCAGTAGTGTCGGACAGGTTCCTTCCTACGAGCAGTACTTC; CDR3aa: CASSVGQVPSYEQYF; d_gene: TRBD1; abundance: -; len: 15; j_gene: TRBJ2-7; v_gene: TRBV19
CDR3nt: TGTGCCAGCAGTTACTTTCCCGCCTACGAGCAGTACTTC; CDR3aa: CASSYFPAYEQYF; d_gene: -; abundance: -; len: 13; j_gene: TRBJ2-7; v_gene: TRBV6-5
CDR3nt: TGTGCCTGGAGTCCCGACAGGAACACTGAAGCTTTCTTT; CDR3aa: CAWSPDRNTEAFF; d_gene: -; abundance: -; len: 13; j_gene: TRBJ1-1; v_gene: TRBV30
CDR3nt: TGTGCCAGCAGCCAAGGGGGGTGGCAGTACTTC; CDR3aa: CASSQGGWQYF; d_gene: -; abundance: -; len: 11; j_gene: TRBJ2-7; v_gene: TRBV3-1/TRBV3-2
CDR3nt: TGTGCCAGCAGCTTAGGGACTTCGAGGAACACTGAAGCTTTCTTT; CDR3aa: CASSLGTSRNTEAFF; d_gene: -; abundance: -; len: 15; j_gene: TRBJ1-1; v_gene: TRBV7-6
CDR3nt: TGTGCCAGCGGACAGCACAATCAGCCCCAGCATTTT; CDR3aa: CASGQHNQPQHF; d_gene: -; abundance: -; len: 12; j_gene: TRBJ1-5; v_gene: TRBV7-9
CDR3nt: TGCAGCGTTGAGGTCCCGGGACAGGTCTCCTACGAGCAGTACTTC; CDR3aa: CSVEVPGQVSYEQYF; d_gene: TRBD1; abundance: -; len: 15; j_gene: TRBJ2-7; v_gene: TRBV29-1
CDR3nt: TGTGCCAGCAGCTTCGCAGCGCCCAGCACAGATACGCAGTATTTT; CDR3aa: CASSFAAPSTDTQYF; d_gene: -; abundance: -; len: 15; j_gene: TRBJ2-3; v_gene: TRBV7-2
CDR3nt: TGTGCCAGTAGTATTGGGCAGAGCCCTAATGAAAAACTGTTTTTT; CDR3aa: CASSIGQSPNEKLFF; d_gene: -; abundance: few; len: 15; j_gene: TRBJ1-4; v_gene: TRBV19
CDR3nt: TGTGCCAGCTCGCCGGGGGGAGTAACCGAGCAGTACTTC; CDR3aa: CASSPGGVTEQYF; d_gene: TRBD2; abundance: -; len: 13; j_gene: TRBJ2-7; v_gene: TRBV5-6
CDR3nt: TGTGCCAGCAGTCCACAGCGAGTCGGGACAGGGTATATTTCACCCCTCCACTTT; CDR3aa: CASSPQRVGTGYISPLHF; d_gene: TRBD1; abundance: -; len: 18; j_gene: TRBJ1-6; v_gene: TRBV27
CDR3nt: TGCAGCGTTCGGACAGGGATGAACTACGAGCAGTACTTC; CDR3aa: CSVRTGMNYEQYF; d_gene: TRBD1; abundance: -; len: 13; j_gene: TRBJ2-7; v_gene: TRBV29-1
CDR3nt: TGTGCCAGCAGTCGCCGACAGGGGGTGCGCTCCTACGAGCAGTACTTC; CDR3aa: CASSRRQGVRSYEQYF; d_gene: TRBD1; abundance: -; len: 16; j_gene: TRBJ2-7; v_gene: TRBV27
CDR3nt: TGTGCCAGCAGCGCCGGGGACAGGGGCGAGTGGGAGACCCAGTACTTC; CDR3aa: CASSAGDRGEWETQYF; d_gene: TRBD1; abundance: -; len: 16; j_gene: TRBJ2-5; v_gene: TRBV9
CDR3nt: TGCAGCGTTGATGTTTCCTCTGGGGCCAACGTCCTGACTTTC; CDR3aa: CSVDVSSGANVLTF; d_gene: -; abundance: -; len: 14; j_gene: TRBJ2-6; v_gene: TRBV29-1
CDR3nt: TGTGCCAGCAGGCATTTACAGGGTTGGAATTCTAACTATGGCTACACCTTC; CDR3aa: CASRHLQGWNSNYGYTF; d_gene: -; abundance: -; len: 17; j_gene: TRBJ1-2; v_gene: TRBV27
CDR3nt: TGTGCCACCAGCAGAGACAGGGGGCGGGTTAATGGCTACACCTTC; CDR3aa: CATSRDRGRVNGYTF; d_gene: TRBD1; abundance: -; len: 15; j_gene: TRBJ1-2; v_gene: TRBV15
CDR3nt: TGTGCCAGCAGTGATTCTAGCGGACCCTACGAGCAGTACTTC; CDR3aa: CASSDSSGPYEQYF; d_gene: TRBD2; abundance: few; len: 14; j_gene: TRBJ2-7; v_gene: TRBV2
CDR3nt: TGTGCCAGCAGCTGGGGCGGGGGGGAGACAGATACGCAGTATTTT; CDR3aa: CASSWGGGETDTQYF; d_gene: TRBD2; abundance: -; len: 15; j_gene: TRBJ2-3; v_gene: TRBV7-2
CDR3nt: TGTGCCAGCAGCGGGTGGGGGACTAACTATGGCTACACCTTC; CDR3aa: CASSGWGTNYGYTF; d_gene: -; abundance: -; len: 14; j_gene: TRBJ1-2; v_gene: TRBV9
CDR3nt: TGTGCCACCAGTGATGGAGGGGAGACCCAGTACTTC; CDR3aa: CATSDGGETQYF; d_gene: -; abundance: -; len: 12; j_gene: TRBJ2-5; v_gene: TRBV24-1
CDR3nt: TGTGCCAGCTCACTCCAAGAGACCCAGTACTTC; CDR3aa: CASSLQETQYF; d_gene: -; abundance: -; len: 11; j_gene: TRBJ2-5; v_gene: TRBV18
CDR3nt: TGTGCCAGCAGTTCACCTACACAAGGGGCCTACGAGCAGTACTTC; CDR3aa: CASSSPTQGAYEQYF; d_gene: -; abundance: -; len: 15; j_gene: TRBJ2-7; v_gene: TRBV6-2/TRBV6-3
CDR3nt: TGTGCCAGCAGCACCCGGACAGGGGGCGAGTCACTGACAGATACGCAGTATTTT; CDR3aa: CASSTRTGGESLTDTQYF; d_gene: TRBD1; abundance: -; len: 18; j_gene: TRBJ2-3; v_gene: TRBV11-3